These T cell receptor beta chains were read from a single sample in a study of cytomegalovirus exposure and HLA in healthy donors. Clones were sequenced by immunoSEQ multiplex PCR, and TCRdb holds only the in-frame ones, with some missing. Of 250,000 or so clones listed, around 81% were seen once; the top ten hold roughly 7.4%. The sample taken for sequencing was PBMCs. The receptors come from a woman in her fifties or sixties in good health and CMV-seropositive. Both conserved end residues are part of each CDR3. D genes are given only for firm matches. Only some rows state a clone size, as once, few, many or a class for expanded clones.

V: TRBV25-1
D: NA
size: NA
J: TRBJ2-7
DNA: TGTGCTTTATCCGGAACAACGGGCGAGCAGTACTTC
CDR3: CALSGTTGEQYF

V: TRBV7-9
D: TRBD2
size: once
J: TRBJ2-7
DNA: TGTGCCAGCAGGGTCGGGACTACCTACGAGCAGTACTTC
CDR3: CASRVGTTYEQYF

V: TRBV15
D: TRBD2
size: NA
J: TRBJ2-7
DNA: TGTGCCACCAGCAAGACTAGCGGGAGTTACGAGCAGTACTTC
CDR3: CATSKTSGSYEQYF

V: TRBV27
D: TRBD1
size: NA
J: TRBJ1-1
DNA: TGTGCCAGCAGTTTAGGGGGGACAGGGTACACTGAAGCTTTCTTT
CDR3: CASSLGGTGYTEAFF

V: TRBV11-2
D: TRBD2
size: NA
J: TRBJ2-7
DNA: TGTGCCAGCAGCGACCTAGCGGTGTTCTCCTACGAGCAGTACTTC
CDR3: CASSDLAVFSYEQYF

V: TRBV11-2
D: NA
size: NA
J: TRBJ2-2
DNA: TGTGCCAGCAGCCAGGGGAGGAACACCGGGGAGCTGTTTTTT
CDR3: CASSQGRNTGELFF

V: TRBV25-1
D: TRBD2
size: NA
J: TRBJ2-3
DNA: TGTGCCAGTAGTCCCGGGACTAGCGGGAGCCACACAGATACGCAGTATTTT
CDR3: CASSPGTSGSHTDTQYF

V: TRBV7-2
D: NA
size: once
J: TRBJ2-1
DNA: TGTGCCATATACAATGAGCAGTTCTTC
CDR3: CAIYNEQFF

V: TRBV28
D: TRBD2
size: NA
J: TRBJ2-7
DNA: TGTGCCAGCAGTGCGGTAGCGGGACCCTACGAGCAGTACTTC
CDR3: CASSAVAGPYEQYF

V: TRBV7-9
D: TRBD1
size: NA
J: TRBJ1-1
DNA: TGTTCCAGCAGGTTATCAGGGGGCACTGAAGCTTTCTTT
CDR3: CSSRLSGGTEAFF

V: TRBV28
D: NA
size: NA
J: TRBJ1-5
DNA: TGTGCCAGCAGTTTCGCAGGGGCCAATCAGCCCCAGCATTTT
CDR3: CASSFAGANQPQHF

V: TRBV2
D: NA
size: NA
J: TRBJ1-5
DNA: TGTGCCAGCGGGGATGGGGGGAACAATCAGCCCCAGCATTTT
CDR3: CASGDGGNNQPQHF

V: TRBV6-6
D: TRBD1
size: NA
J: TRBJ1-2
DNA: TGTGCCAGCAGACGACAGGGCTCGGATGGCTACACCTTC
CDR3: CASRRQGSDGYTF